The rows below give T cell receptor beta chains drawn from one sample of a study of blood T cell repertoires in COVID-19. TCRdb's copy holds only in-frame clones and misses some; the assay was immunoSEQ multiplex PCR. The sample shows some 150,000 clones, roughly 83% of them seen only once. The sample consisted of peripheral blood. All receptors come from a woman between 70 and 85 years old with COVID-19, enrolled during active disease. Each CDR3 is given without its conserved first and last residue.

CDR3aa,j_gene,v_gene
ASSLGASGGAGEQF,TRBJ2-1,TRBV5-4
ASSVVQGLSEKLF,TRBJ1-4,TRBV2
ASSSPRTQY,TRBJ2-5,TRBV28
ASSRTPRGRTDTQY,TRBJ2-3,TRBV18
ASSFVAGGPPEQF,TRBJ2-1,TRBV11-2
ASSQEIAAATQQF,TRBJ2-1,TRBV4-2
ASTLGSYNSPLH,TRBJ1-6,TRBV14
ASSDVADTEAF,TRBJ1-1,TRBV6-1
ASSWDRNQPQH,TRBJ1-5,TRBV2
ATSRGQGGNTIY,TRBJ1-3,TRBV15
ASSVGLAEYNEQF,TRBJ2-1,TRBV9
ASSRTGGYGYT,TRBJ1-2,TRBV6-5
ASSQGQGMGTYEQY,TRBJ2-7,TRBV4-1
ASSTTGLPEAF,TRBJ1-1,TRBV6-6
ASSLEQGTGFEQY,TRBJ2-7,TRBV7-2
ASSPTGVSSPLH,TRBJ1-6,TRBV2
ASSLASDRGEGYT,TRBJ1-2,TRBV5-1
ASSLERLENNSPLH,TRBJ1-6,TRBV7-8
ASSLGRQETQY,TRBJ2-5,TRBV5-4
ASSVADRVNYGYT,TRBJ1-2,TRBV9
SVSGGPGEQF,TRBJ2-1,TRBV29-1
ASGGQGKPTDTQY,TRBJ2-3,TRBV5-6
ASRPPGGGYT,TRBJ1-2,TRBV28
ASSQVTAGGTDTQY,TRBJ2-3,TRBV3-1/TRBV3-2
ASTSSGQGAGFYGYT,TRBJ1-2,TRBV9
ASSLPDRGGDTQY,TRBJ2-3,TRBV5-6
ASSQDVRGGQGSPGNTGELF,TRBJ2-2,TRBV3-1/TRBV3-2
ASSKPTGGETQY,TRBJ2-5,TRBV21-1
ASSIGEGSGEKLF,TRBJ1-4,TRBV19
ASSIGGIAKNIQY,TRBJ2-4,TRBV19
ATSRDYDPSGAYGYT,TRBJ1-2,TRBV15
ASSYNPTGPDGYT,TRBJ1-2,TRBV6-5
ASPGQGVFYGYT,TRBJ1-2,TRBV30
ASRKTGGTEAF,TRBJ1-1,TRBV11-2
ASSLGTGGNSPLH,TRBJ1-6,TRBV27
ASTVGLSYNEQY,TRBJ2-7,TRBV2
ASSSAGRNTIY,TRBJ1-3,TRBV5-5
ASSFDSPLSYEQY,TRBJ2-7,TRBV6-6
STLPTGTEAF,TRBJ1-1,TRBV29-1
ASSLGQGSEKLF,TRBJ1-4,TRBV5-1
ASSLGPGTQY,TRBJ2-5,TRBV11-2
AWTRGNYGYT,TRBJ1-2,TRBV30
ACTRLAASYNEQF,TRBJ2-1,TRBV2
SVETAQGAAGYT,TRBJ1-2,TRBV29-1
ASSSRQTGELF,TRBJ2-2,TRBV7-2
ASSLASGASYEQY,TRBJ2-7,TRBV19
ASRTPLGGRF,TRBJ1-1,TRBV6-5
ASSPRDIYNEQF,TRBJ2-1,TRBV7-9
SVRESAGSNTEAF,TRBJ1-1,TRBV29-1
ASSPGAAEKLF,TRBJ1-4,TRBV19